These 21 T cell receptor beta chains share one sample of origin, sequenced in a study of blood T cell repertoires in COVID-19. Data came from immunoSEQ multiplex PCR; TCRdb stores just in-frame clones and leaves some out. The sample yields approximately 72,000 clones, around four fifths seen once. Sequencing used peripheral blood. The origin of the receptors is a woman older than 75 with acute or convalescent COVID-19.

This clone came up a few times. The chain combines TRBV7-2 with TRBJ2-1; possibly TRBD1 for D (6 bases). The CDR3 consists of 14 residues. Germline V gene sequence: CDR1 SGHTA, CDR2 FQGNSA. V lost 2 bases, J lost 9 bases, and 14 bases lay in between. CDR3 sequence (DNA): TGTGCCAGCAGCTTATCTCGAGACAGGCTTGAGCAGTTCTTC. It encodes CASSLSRDRLEQFF.

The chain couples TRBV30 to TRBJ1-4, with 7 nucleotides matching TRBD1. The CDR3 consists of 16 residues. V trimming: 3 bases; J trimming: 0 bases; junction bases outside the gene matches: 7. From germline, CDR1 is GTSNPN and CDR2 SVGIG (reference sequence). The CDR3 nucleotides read TGTGCCTGGAGCGCCGACAGGGAAGCAACTAATGAAAAACTGTTTTTT. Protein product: CAWSADREATNEKLFF.

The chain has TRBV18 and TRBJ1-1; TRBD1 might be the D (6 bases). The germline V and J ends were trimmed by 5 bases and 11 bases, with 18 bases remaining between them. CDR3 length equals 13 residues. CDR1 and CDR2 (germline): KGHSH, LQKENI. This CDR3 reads CASSIDRTEIAFF. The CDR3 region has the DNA TGTGCCAGCTCAATCGACAGGACCGAGATTGCTTTCTTT. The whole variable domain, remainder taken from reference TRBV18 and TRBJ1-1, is NAGVMQNPRHLVRRRGQEARLRCSPMKGHSHVYWYRQLPEEGLKFMVYLQKENIIDESGMPKERFSAEFPKEGPSILRIQQVVRGDSAAYFCASSIDRTEIAFFGQGTRLTVV.

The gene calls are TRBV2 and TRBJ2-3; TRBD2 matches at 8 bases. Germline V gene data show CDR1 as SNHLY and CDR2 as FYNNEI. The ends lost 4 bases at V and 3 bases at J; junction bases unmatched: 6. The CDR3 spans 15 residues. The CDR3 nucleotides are TGTGCCAGCAGTGGTCTAGCGGGTTATACAGATACGCAGTATTTT. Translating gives CASSGLAGYTDTQYF. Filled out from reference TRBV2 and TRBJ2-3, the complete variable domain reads EPEVTQTPSHQVTQMGQEVILRCVPISNHLYFYWYRQILGQKVEFLVSFYNNEISEKSEIFDDQFSVERPDGSNFTLKIRSTKLEDSAMYFCASSGLAGYTDTQYFGPGTRLTVL.

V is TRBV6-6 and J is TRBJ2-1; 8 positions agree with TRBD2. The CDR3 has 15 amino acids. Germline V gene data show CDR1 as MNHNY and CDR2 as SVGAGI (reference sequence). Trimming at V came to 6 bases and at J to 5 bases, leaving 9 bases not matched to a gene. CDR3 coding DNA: TGTGCCAGCAGCGATAGCGGGGCGGACCACAATGAGCAGTTCTTC. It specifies CASSDSGADHNEQFF.

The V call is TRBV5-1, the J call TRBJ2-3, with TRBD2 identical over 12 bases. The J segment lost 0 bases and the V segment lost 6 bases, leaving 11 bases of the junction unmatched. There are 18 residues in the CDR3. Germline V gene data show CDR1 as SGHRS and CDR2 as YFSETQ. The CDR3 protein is CASKMTSGGRLSTDTQYF. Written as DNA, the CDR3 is TGCGCCAGCAAGATGACTAGCGGGGGACGTCTTAGCACAGATACGCAGTATTTT.

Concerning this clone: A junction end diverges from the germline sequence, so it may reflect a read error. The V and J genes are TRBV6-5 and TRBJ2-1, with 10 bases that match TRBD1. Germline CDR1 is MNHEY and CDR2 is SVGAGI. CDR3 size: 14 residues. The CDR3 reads CASTYPGQGNEQFF. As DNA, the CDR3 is TGTGCCAGCACTTACCCGGGACAGGGGAATGAGCAGTTCTTC.

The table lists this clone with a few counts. This chain's CDR3 is CASSYSGGTYEQYF. DNA for the CDR3: TGTGCCAGCAGTTATAGCGGGGGAACCTACGAGCAGTACTTC. The chain combines TRBV3-1 (or the pseudogene TRBV3-2) with TRBJ2-7, with 9 bases matching TRBD2. The CDR3 spans 14 residues. The V and J ends lost 6 bases and 2 bases, in that order; junction bases with no gene match: 5. In germline, CDR1 is LGHDT, CDR2 YNNKEL (reference sequence).

CDR3 coding DNA: TGTGCCAGCGGGTCGACAGGCCAAAATGAAAAACTGTTTTTT. Protein sequence: CASGSTGQNEKLFF. The chain has TRBV3-1 (or the pseudogene TRBV3-2) and TRBJ1-4; D is perhaps TRBD1 (6 bases). Germline CDR1 LGHDT, CDR2 YNNKEL (reference sequence). Trimming removed 8 bases at V and 5 bases at J, with 15 bases between. CDR3 length equals 14 residues.

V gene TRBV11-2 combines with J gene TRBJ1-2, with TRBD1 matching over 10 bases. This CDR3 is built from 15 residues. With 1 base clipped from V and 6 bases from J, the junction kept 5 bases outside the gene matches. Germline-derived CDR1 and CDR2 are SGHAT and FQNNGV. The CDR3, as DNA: TGTGCCAGCAGCTTAGTGGGGGGGACAGGGGATGGCTACACCTTC. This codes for CASSLVGGTGDGYTF.

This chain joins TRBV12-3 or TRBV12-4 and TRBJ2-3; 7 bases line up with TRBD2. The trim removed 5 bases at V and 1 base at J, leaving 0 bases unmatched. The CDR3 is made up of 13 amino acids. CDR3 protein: CASSGGGTDTQYF. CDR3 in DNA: TGTGCCAGCAGTGGGGGGGGCACAGATACGCAGTATTTT.

The CDR3 region has the DNA TGTGCCAGCAGCGTCCGATTTGAGGATGGCTACACCTTC. Its protein is CASSVRFEDGYTF. The chain joins TRBV9 to TRBJ1-2; D not certain. The CDR3 covers 13 residues. Trimming pared 2 bases from V and 6 bases from J, leaving 11 bases between. Germline V CDR1 and CDR2: SGDLS, YYNGEE.

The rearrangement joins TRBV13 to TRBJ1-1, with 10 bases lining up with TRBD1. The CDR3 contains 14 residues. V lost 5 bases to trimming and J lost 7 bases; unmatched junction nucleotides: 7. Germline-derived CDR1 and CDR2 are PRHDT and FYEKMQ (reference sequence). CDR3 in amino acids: CASSLDRGRGEAFF. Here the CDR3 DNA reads TGTGCCAGCAGCCTCGACAGGGGGCGGGGTGAAGCTTTCTTT.

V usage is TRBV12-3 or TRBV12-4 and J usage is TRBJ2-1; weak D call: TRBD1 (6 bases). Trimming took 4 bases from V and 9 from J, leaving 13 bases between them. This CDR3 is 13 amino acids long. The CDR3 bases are TGTGCCAGCAGTTCGCCCACAGGGAGTGAGCAGTTCTTC. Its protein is CASSSPTGSEQFF.

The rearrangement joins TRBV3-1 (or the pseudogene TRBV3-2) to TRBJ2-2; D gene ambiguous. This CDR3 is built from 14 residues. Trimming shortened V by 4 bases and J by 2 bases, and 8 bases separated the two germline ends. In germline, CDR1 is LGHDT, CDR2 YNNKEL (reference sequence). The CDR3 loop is CASSPIPNTGELFF. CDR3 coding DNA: TGTGCCAGCAGCCCTATTCCTAACACCGGGGAGCTGTTTTTT.

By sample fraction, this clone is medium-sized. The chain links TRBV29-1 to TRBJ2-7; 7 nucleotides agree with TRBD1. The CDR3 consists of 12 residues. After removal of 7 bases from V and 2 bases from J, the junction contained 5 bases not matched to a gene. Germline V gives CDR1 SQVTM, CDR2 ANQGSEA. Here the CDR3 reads CSARQGAYEQYF. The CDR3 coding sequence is TGCAGCGCCCGACAGGGTGCCTACGAGCAGTACTTC.

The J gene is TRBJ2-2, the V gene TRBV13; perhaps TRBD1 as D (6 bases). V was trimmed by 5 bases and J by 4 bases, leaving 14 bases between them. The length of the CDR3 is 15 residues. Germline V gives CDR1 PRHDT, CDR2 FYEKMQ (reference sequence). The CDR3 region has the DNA TGTGCCAGCAGCGCTGGACAGTATGGCACCGGGGAGCTGTTTTTT. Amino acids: CASSAGQYGTGELFF.

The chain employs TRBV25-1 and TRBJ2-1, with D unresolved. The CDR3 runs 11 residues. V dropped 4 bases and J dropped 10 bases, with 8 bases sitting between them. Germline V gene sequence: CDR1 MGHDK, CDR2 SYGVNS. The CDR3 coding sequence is TGTGCCAGCAGTGCGCAGGCGGAGCAGTTCTTC. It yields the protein CASSAQAEQFF.

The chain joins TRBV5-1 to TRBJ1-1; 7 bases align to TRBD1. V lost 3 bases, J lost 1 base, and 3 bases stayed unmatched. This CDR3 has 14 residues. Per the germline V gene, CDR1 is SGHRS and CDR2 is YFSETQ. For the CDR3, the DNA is TGCGCCAGCAGCTCGGGACAGCCGAACACTGAAGCTTTCTTT. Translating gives CASSSGQPNTEAFF.

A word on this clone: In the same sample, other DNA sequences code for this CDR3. The CDR3 sequence: CASSFEAGGPNEQFF. CDR3 coding DNA: TGTGCCAGCAGCTTTGAGGCGGGAGGGCCCAATGAGCAGTTCTTC. V gene TRBV7-9 combines with J gene TRBJ2-1; 9 positions match TRBD2. Trimming at V came to 3 bases and at J to 6 bases, leaving 6 bases not matched to a gene. Germline CDR1 reads SEHNR; CDR2 reads FQNEAQ (reference sequence). This CDR3 has 15 residues.

The CDR3 nucleotides read TGTGCCAGCAGCTTCGGGGAACTGTTGAACACTGAAGCTTTCTTT. It encodes CASSFGELLNTEAFF. V is TRBV5-4 and J is TRBJ1-1; no definite D call. There are 15 residues in the CDR3. Germline CDR1 is SGHNT and CDR2 is YYREEE (reference sequence). V shed 2 bases and J shed 0 bases, with 11 bases lying between them.